The present T cell receptor (beta chain) was sequenced within a study of T cell responses to AZD1222 COVID-19 vaccine. In the study overall: Pooled samples include second doses given at about 4 or 12 weeks. Study-wide points: Baseline seropositivity occurred in only six AZD1222 recipients.

Remarks on this clone: Its antigen is unknown.

Germline assignment: CDR1 MNHEY and CDR2 SMNVEV (reference sequence). V lost 1 base and J lost 3, with 10 bases in between. The CDR3 spans 14 residues. Sequenced by immunoSEQ multiplex PCR; TCRdb stores in-frame clones only, minus some. The table lists 65,000 to 85,000 clones, 90% of them singletons. V is TRBV27 and J is TRBJ2-7, with D possibly being TRBD1 or TRBD2 (5 bases each). The sample consisted of peripheral blood, taken on day 0 of AZD1222 vaccination. The source of this sequence is an adult in good health. This CDR3 is CASSLWGSNYEQYF. CDR3 nucleotide sequence: TGTGCCAGCAGTTTATGGGGGTCCAACTACGAGCAGTACTTC.